This TCR beta chain was documented in a study of T-cell reconstitution after alpha-beta-depleted transplantation in children. The table lists this clonotype with a few counts. Preparing the TCRbeta library involved the use of unique molecular identifiers. TCRdb called the PCR reads again in MiXCR, with one record for every CDR3 protein. This sample has under 450,000 distinct CDR3 sequences, with under 20% found just once. V gave up 4 bases and J gave up 3 bases; unmatched junction bases: 3. From germline, CDR1 is SEHNR and CDR2 FQNEAQ (reference sequence). The CDR3 totals 13 residues. The chain recombines TRBV7-9 with TRBJ2-7; TRBD1 agrees at 7 bases. The sample in question was PBMCs, mostly from graft donor cells, obtained 360 days after TCRalphabeta/CD19-depleted stem cell transplant. This clonotype was sampled from a boy less than two years old who had a stem cell transplant for Wiskott-Aldrich syndrome, so the T cells may come from the graft donor. This CDR3 is CASSWTGNYEQYF. The CDR3, as DNA: TGTGCCAGCAGCTGGACAGGAAACTACGAGCAGTACTTC.